These 5 T cell receptor beta chains were sequenced from one sample in a study of T cells in Graves' hyperthyroidism and ophthalmopathy. Amplification of TCR beta CDR3 regions was performed using RNA transcripts as template. First-round RT-PCR with HTBI primers amplified the TCR CDR3 region. Via MiXCR, TCRdb re-called the multiplex PCR reads, giving one row per CDR3 protein. The sample has about 710,000 distinct CDR3 sequences; approximately 16% are singletons. Sequenced material: blood. These receptors all stem from a young man with Graves' hyperthyroidism.

This clonotype was seen ten or more times. The chain links TRBV5-6 to TRBJ1-2; the D is unclear. V lost 7 bases, J lost 3 bases, and 16 bases lay in between. The CDR3 covers 14 residues. Germline CDR1 and CDR2: SGHDT and YYEEEE. The CDR3 loop reads CASQTPGSDYGYTF. CDR3 DNA sequence: TGTGCCAGCCAAACGCCGGGGTCGGACTATGGCTACACCTTC.

This clonotype was found a few times. The CDR3 region has the DNA TGTGCCAGCAGCCAAGCTAGCGGGAGCTCCTACAATGAGCAGTTCTTC. Amino acids: CASSQASGSSYNEQFF. The genes are TRBV14 and TRBJ2-1; 10 bases agree with TRBD2. The CDR3 is 16 amino acids. J was trimmed by 0 bases and V by 1 base; bases with no gene match: 0. Germline CDR1 SGHDN, CDR2 FVKESK.

The CDR3 DNA is TGCGCCAGCAGCCAAGGGACAGGGAGGGGTGAGACCCAGTACTTC. It translates to CASSQGTGRGETQYF. This chain links TRBV4-1 with TRBJ2-5, with a weak D call TRBD1 (8 bases). Trimming shortened V by 1 base and J by 5 bases, and 14 bases separated the two germline ends. Germline V CDR1 and CDR2: MGHRA, YSYEKL. The CDR3 spans 15 residues.

The table lists this clonotype with a few counts. The rearrangement uses TRBV20-1 and TRBJ1-2, with D uncertain. This CDR3 has 12 residues. Germline CDR1 and CDR2: DFQATT and SNEGSKA (reference sequence). V lost 5 bases and J 4 bases, leaving 11 bases between the germline ends. The CDR3: CSARTYSYGYTF. CDR3 nucleotides: TGCAGTGCTCGGACGTATTCCTATGGCTACACCTTC.

This clonotype was counted only a few times. The chain links TRBV30 to TRBJ2-7; 8 positions agree with TRBD2. CDR3 length equals 13 residues. Germline lookup yields CDR1 GTSNPN and CDR2 SVGIG (reference sequence). Trimming removed 0 bases from V and 6 bases from J; junction bases left unmatched: 4. In DNA form, the CDR3 reads TGTGCCTGGAGTGTAGCGGGGGCGGGCGAGCAGTACTTC. Translation gives CAWSVAGAGEQYF.